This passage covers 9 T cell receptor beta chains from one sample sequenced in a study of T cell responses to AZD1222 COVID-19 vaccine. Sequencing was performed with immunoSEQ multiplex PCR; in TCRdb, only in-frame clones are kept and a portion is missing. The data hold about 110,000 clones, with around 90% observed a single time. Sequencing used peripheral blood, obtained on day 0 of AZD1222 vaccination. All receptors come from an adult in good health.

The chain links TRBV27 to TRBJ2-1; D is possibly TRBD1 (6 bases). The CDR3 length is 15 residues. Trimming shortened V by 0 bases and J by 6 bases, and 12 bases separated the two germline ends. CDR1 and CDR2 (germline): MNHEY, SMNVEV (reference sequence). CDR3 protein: CASSLSVGAVNEQFF. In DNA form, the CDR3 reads TGTGCCAGCAGTTTATCGGTGGGGGCGGTCAATGAGCAGTTCTTC.

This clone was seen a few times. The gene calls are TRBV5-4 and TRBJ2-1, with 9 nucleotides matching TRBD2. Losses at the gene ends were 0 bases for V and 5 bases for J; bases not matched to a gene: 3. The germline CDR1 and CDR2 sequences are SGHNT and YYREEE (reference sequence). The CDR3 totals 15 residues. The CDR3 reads CASSLVAGENNEQFF. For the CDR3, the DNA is TGTGCCAGCAGCTTGGTAGCGGGGGAGAACAATGAGCAGTTCTTC.

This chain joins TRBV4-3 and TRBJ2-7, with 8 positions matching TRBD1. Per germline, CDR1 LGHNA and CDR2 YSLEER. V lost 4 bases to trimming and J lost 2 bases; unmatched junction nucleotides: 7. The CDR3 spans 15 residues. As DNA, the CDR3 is TGCGCCAGCAGCCGAGCGATGACAGGGGCCTACGAGCAGTACTTC. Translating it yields CASSRAMTGAYEQYF.

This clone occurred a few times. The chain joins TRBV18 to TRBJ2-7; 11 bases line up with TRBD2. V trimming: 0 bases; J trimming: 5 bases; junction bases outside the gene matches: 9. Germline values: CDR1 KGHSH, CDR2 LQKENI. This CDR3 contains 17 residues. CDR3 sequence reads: CASSPPSSGGFANEQYF. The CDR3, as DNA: TGTGCCAGCTCACCACCGTCTAGCGGGGGGTTTGCTAACGAGCAGTACTTC.

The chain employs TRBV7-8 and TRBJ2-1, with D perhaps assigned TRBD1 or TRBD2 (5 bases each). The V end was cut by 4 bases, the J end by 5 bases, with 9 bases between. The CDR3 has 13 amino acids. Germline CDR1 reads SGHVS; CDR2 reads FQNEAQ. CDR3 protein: CASSSGPNNEQFF. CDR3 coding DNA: TGTGCCAGCAGCTCGGGACCAAACAATGAGCAGTTCTTC.

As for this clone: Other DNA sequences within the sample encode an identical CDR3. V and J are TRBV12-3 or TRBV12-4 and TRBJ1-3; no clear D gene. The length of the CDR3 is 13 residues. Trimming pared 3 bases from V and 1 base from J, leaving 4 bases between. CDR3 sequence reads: CASSFLSGNTIYF. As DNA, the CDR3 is TGTGCCAGCAGTTTCCTTTCTGGAAACACCATATATTTT.

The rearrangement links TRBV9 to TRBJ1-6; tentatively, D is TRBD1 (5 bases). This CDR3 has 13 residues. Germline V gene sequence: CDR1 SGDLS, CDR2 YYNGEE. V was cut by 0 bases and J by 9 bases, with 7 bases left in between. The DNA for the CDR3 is TGTGCCAGCAGCGTAGGGGGCTTTTCACCCCTCCACTTT. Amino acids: CASSVGGFSPLHF.

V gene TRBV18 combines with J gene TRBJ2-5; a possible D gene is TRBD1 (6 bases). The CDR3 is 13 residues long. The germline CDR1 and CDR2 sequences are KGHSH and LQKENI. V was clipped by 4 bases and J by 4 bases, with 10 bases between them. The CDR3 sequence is CASSQDSLETQYF. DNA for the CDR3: TGTGCCAGCTCACAGGACAGCCTAGAGACCCAGTACTTC.

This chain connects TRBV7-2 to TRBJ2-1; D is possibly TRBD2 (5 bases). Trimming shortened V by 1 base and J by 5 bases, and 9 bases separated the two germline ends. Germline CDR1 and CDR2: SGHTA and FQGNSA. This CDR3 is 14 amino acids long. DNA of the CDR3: TGTGCCAGCAGCTTAGATCCAGCGGACAATGAGCAGTTCTTC. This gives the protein CASSLDPADNEQFF.